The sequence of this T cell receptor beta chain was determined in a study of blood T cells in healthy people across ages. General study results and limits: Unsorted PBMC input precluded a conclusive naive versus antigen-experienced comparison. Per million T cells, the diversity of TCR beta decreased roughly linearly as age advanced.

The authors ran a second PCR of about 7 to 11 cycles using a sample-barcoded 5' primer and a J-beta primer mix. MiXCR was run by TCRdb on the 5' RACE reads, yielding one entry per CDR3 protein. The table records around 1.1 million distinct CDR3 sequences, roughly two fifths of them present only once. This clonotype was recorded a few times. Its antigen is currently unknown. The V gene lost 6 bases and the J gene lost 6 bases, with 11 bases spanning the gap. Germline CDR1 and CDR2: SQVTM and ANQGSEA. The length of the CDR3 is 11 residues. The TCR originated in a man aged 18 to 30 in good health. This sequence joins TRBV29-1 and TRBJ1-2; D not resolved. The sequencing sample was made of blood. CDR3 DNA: TGCAGCGTGGGTGAGGTCCATGGCTACACCTTC. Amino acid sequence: CSVGEVHGYTF.